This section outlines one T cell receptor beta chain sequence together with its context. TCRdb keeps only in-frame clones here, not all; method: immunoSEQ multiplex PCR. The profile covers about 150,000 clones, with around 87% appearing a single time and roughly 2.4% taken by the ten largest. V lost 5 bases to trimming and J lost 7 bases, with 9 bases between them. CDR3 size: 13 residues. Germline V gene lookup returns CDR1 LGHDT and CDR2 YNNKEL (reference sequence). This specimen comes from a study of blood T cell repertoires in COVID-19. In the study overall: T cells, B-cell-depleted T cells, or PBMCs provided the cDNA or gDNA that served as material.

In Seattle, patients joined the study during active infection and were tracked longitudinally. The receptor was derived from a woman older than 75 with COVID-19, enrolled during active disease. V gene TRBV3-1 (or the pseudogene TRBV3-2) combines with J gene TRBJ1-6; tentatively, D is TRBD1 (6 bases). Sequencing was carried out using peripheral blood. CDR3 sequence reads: CASSYDRNSPLHF. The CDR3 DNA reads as TGTGCCAGCAGCTACGACAGGAATTCACCCCTCCACTTT.